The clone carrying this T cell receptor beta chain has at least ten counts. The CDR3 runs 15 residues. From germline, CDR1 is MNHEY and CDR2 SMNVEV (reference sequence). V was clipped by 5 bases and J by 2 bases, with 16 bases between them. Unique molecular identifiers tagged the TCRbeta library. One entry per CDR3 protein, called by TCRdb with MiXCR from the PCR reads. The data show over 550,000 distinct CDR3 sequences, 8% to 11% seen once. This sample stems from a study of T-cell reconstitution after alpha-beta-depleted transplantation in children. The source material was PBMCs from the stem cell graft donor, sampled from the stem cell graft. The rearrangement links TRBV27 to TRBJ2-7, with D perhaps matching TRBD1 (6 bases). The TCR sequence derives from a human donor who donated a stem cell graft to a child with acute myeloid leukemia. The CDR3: CASSITPTGPYEQYF. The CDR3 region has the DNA TGTGCCAGCAGTATAACCCCGACAGGACCCTACGAGCAGTACTTC.